A selection of T cell receptor beta chains follows, all from one sample in a study of blood T cells in healthy people across ages. TCRdb called the 5' RACE reads again in MiXCR, with one record for every CDR3 protein. This repertoire shows around 780,000 distinct CDR3 sequences, roughly 24% found once; its top ten account for around 2.9%. The sample was also linked to a second study, of T cells of mothers and their children.

The sample consisted of blood. These receptors were obtained from a boy younger than 18 in good health. Both conserved end residues are part of each CDR3. The D gene is left open where the match is weak. Rows give clone size only sometimes, using once, few, many, or a class for an expanded clone.

cdr3_nt,cdr3_aa,clone_size,d_call,v_call,j_call
TGTGCCAGCTCACCACCAACTAGCGCCACAGATACGCAGTATTTT,CASSPPTSATDTQYF,few,TRBD2,TRBV18,TRBJ2-3
TGTGCCAGCAGCTTTGACAGGGGTGCTGGAAACACCATATATTTT,CASSFDRGAGNTIYF,-,TRBD1,TRBV7-2,TRBJ1-3
TGTGCCAGCAGCTCAGAGGGTAGCGGGGGATTCCAAGAGACCCAGTACTTC,CASSSEGSGGFQETQYF,-,TRBD2,TRBV7-8,TRBJ2-5
TGTGCCAGCAGCTTGGCGGGCAGAACCAAAAACATTCAGTACTTC,CASSLAGRTKNIQYF,few,-,TRBV5-6,TRBJ2-4
TGTGCCAGCAGCGTAGGGGATGGGAACTCTGGGGCCAACGTCCTGACTTTC,CASSVGDGNSGANVLTF,few,-,TRBV9,TRBJ2-6
TGCAGCGCCACGGAAATGATGAACACTGAAGCTTTCTTT,CSATEMMNTEAFF,-,-,TRBV29-1,TRBJ1-1
TGTGCCAGCAGCCGGACGGACTGGGACACCATATATTTT,CASSRTDWDTIYF,-,-,TRBV3-1,TRBJ1-3
TGTGCCAGCAGCTTACAGCCAGGCCTCGAGCAGTACTTC,CASSLQPGLEQYF,few,-,TRBV11-2,TRBJ2-7
TGCGCCAGCAGCTTCGGGAGCCGGGATGGCTACACCTTC,CASSFGSRDGYTF,few,-,TRBV4-1,TRBJ1-2
TGTGCCAGCAGGCCCGGAGGTTGGGGGAGCTCCTACAATGAGCAGTTCTTC,CASRPGGWGSSYNEQFF,few,-,TRBV27,TRBJ2-1
TGTGCCAGCAGCTCCGGAATAGGCAATGAGCAGTTCTTC,CASSSGIGNEQFF,few,-,TRBV7-9,TRBJ2-1
TGTGCCAGCAGTTCCCGGGATATTAACTATGGCTACACCTTC,CASSSRDINYGYTF,-,-,TRBV12-3/TRBV12-4,TRBJ1-2
TGTGCCAGCAGCTCATTAACCGGGACATACACAGATACGCAGTATTTT,CASSSLTGTYTDTQYF,few,-,TRBV27,TRBJ2-3
TGTGCCAGCAGTGAACAAGGCGGCTACACCTTC,CASSEQGGYTF,-,-,TRBV6-1,TRBJ1-2
TGTGCCAGCTCACCACCAAAGGGATCCTATGGCTACACCTTC,CASSPPKGSYGYTF,-,-,TRBV18,TRBJ1-2
TGTGCCAGCAGCTTCCGGGGGGGGCGTGAGACCCAGTACTTC,CASSFRGGRETQYF,-,TRBD2,TRBV7-2,TRBJ2-5
TGTGCCGGCAGTGAGGCACACCGGAATCCTGAAAAACTGTTTTTT,CAGSEAHRNPEKLFF,few,-,TRBV12-3/TRBV12-4,TRBJ1-4
TGCGCCAGCAGCTACAGGGTTGGCACAGATACGCAGTATTTT,CASSYRVGTDTQYF,large,-,TRBV4-1,TRBJ2-3
TGTGCCAGCAGTGCCGACGGGACAGGGGGCGAATACGACCAGTACTTC,CASSADGTGGEYDQYF,-,TRBD1,TRBV6-4,TRBJ2-5
TGTGCCAGCAGTGGAGGGCTAGCGGGGACCAATCTCAATGAGCAGTTCTTC,CASSGGLAGTNLNEQFF,-,TRBD2,TRBV27,TRBJ2-1
TGTGCCAGCAGCTTGTACAGCGAGCGGGGCAATGAGCAGTTCTTC,CASSLYSERGNEQFF,-,TRBD2,TRBV5-1,TRBJ2-1
TGTGCCACCAGCAGGGAACGACAGGGGTGGTCCGGGGAGCTGTTTTTT,CATSRERQGWSGELFF,few,TRBD1,TRBV15,TRBJ2-2
TGTGCCAGCAGCTCCGGGACTAGCAACGCCAAAAACATTCAGTACTTC,CASSSGTSNAKNIQYF,few,TRBD2,TRBV9,TRBJ2-4
TGTGCCATCTGGTCACAGGGAACCAACTATGGCTACACCTTC,CAIWSQGTNYGYTF,many,-,TRBV10-3,TRBJ1-2
TGTGCCAGCAGCGTATCCAGGGAAGGTGAAAAACTGTTTTTT,CASSVSREGEKLFF,few,-,TRBV9,TRBJ1-4
TGCAGTGCTTATAGCGGGGGGGCATTACACGAGCAGTACTTC,CSAYSGGALHEQYF,few,TRBD2,TRBV20-1,TRBJ2-7
TGCGCCAGCAGTGAGTCCTTGGGGACTGAAGCTTTCTTT,CASSESLGTEAFF,few,-,TRBV10-1,TRBJ1-1
TGTGCCAGCAGCGAAACAGGGGGAGGAAACATTCAGTACTTC,CASSETGGGNIQYF,many,TRBD1,TRBV28,TRBJ2-4
TGTGCCAGCAGCTTAGAAGTGTTCCTCACCGGGGAGCTGTTTTTT,CASSLEVFLTGELFF,-,-,TRBV7-8,TRBJ2-2
TGTGCCAGCAGTTTGAGGGATTATTCACCCCTCCACTTT,CASSLRDYSPLHF,few,-,TRBV27,TRBJ1-6
TGTGCCAGCAGCTTAGGCGGCGGGGGGCCGGGGGAGACCCAGTACTTC,CASSLGGGGPGETQYF,few,TRBD2,TRBV11-2,TRBJ2-5
TGTGCCAGCAGTGCAGGGTTTTTCGACTATGGCTACACCTTC,CASSAGFFDYGYTF,-,-,TRBV2,TRBJ1-2
TGTGCCAGCAGTTTACGGGGAACCAAAAACATTCAGTACTTC,CASSLRGTKNIQYF,few,-,TRBV12-3/TRBV12-4,TRBJ2-4
TGTGCCAGCAGTTTCGGCGGGAGTGAAGAGACCCAGTACTTC,CASSFGGSEETQYF,-,TRBD2,TRBV28,TRBJ2-5
TGTGCCAGCAGCCCCCGACAGGGAATATGGGGCTCCTACAATGAGCAGTTCTTC,CASSPRQGIWGSYNEQFF,-,TRBD1,TRBV3-1,TRBJ2-1
TGCGCCAGCAGCATAACGGATGAGACCCAGTACTTC,CASSITDETQYF,-,-,TRBV5-1,TRBJ2-5
TGTGCCAGCAGCCAACTAGCGGGGCCCCAAGAGACCCAGTACTTC,CASSQLAGPQETQYF,few,TRBD2,TRBV3-1,TRBJ2-5
TGTGCCAGCGACGAGCAGGGCAGTGGCGAGCAGTACTTC,CASDEQGSGEQYF,-,-,TRBV28,TRBJ2-7
TGTGCCAGCAGGGGGTTGGAAGGAGAGACCCAGTACTTC,CASRGLEGETQYF,-,-,TRBV2,TRBJ2-5
TGTGCCAGCGGCCCGACAGGTAATCATCAGCCCCAGCATTTT,CASGPTGNHQPQHF,-,-,TRBV6-2/TRBV6-3,TRBJ1-5
TGTGCCAGCAGCCAAACGCGACAGATGGGCACTGAAGCTTTCTTT,CASSQTRQMGTEAFF,few,-,TRBV14,TRBJ1-1